This entry lists 14 T cell receptor beta chains sequenced from one sample in a study of cytomegalovirus exposure and HLA in healthy donors. The PCR made use of 60 Vbeta and 13 Jbeta primers. TCRdb's copy holds only in-frame clones and misses some; the assay was immunoSEQ multiplex PCR. The data hold about 190,000 clones, with 75% to 90% observed a single time. The material sequenced was PBMCs. These receptors were obtained from a woman younger than 35 in good health and CMV-seronegative.

The gene calls are TRBV28 and TRBJ2-7, with 14 bases matching TRBD2. CDR1 and CDR2 (germline): MDHEN, SYDVKM. V trimming: 8 bases; J trimming: 6 bases; junction bases outside the gene matches: 6. The CDR3 is made up of 14 amino acids. The CDR3 sequence is CASQGLAGVLEQYF. The DNA for the CDR3 is TGTGCCAGCCAGGGACTAGCGGGAGTACTCGAGCAGTACTTC.

The rearrangement links TRBV6-4 to TRBJ2-2; D ambiguous. Germline assignment: CDR1 MRHNA and CDR2 SNTAGT. The germline V and J ends were trimmed by 3 bases and 8 bases, with 7 bases remaining between them. CDR3 size: 12 residues. In DNA, the CDR3 is TGTGCCAGCAGTGATAGCCGGGGGGAGCTGTTTTTT. This codes for CASSDSRGELFF.

J is TRBJ1-1 and V is TRBV18; D unclear. The CDR3 totals 13 residues. Trimming took off 3 bases at V and 3 bases at J, with 8 bases between the two ends. Germline CDR1 KGHSH, CDR2 LQKENI. In nucleotides, the CDR3 is TGTGCCAGCTCACCGCGTATAGACACTGAAGCTTTCTTT. Its protein is CASSPRIDTEAFF.

The chain joins TRBV7-9 to TRBJ2-1, with 7 bases lining up with TRBD1. The length of the CDR3 is 15 residues. The trim removed 8 bases at V and 6 bases at J, leaving 13 bases unmatched. Germline V gene lookup returns CDR1 SEHNR and CDR2 FQNEAQ (reference sequence). For the CDR3, the DNA is TGTGCCAGCGGAAAATTGACAGGGTCGGGCAATGAGCAGTTCTTC. Residues: CASGKLTGSGNEQFF.

As for this clone: At one boundary the junction diverges from the germline segment, which might be a read error. This chain connects TRBV29-1 to TRBJ2-3; TRBD2 aligns across 7 bases. The CDR3 runs to 13 residues. The germline V gene encodes CDR1 SQVTM and CDR2 ANQGSEA. The CDR3, as DNA: TGCGGCGTGTTTGGACTAGGCACAGATACGCAGTATTTT. Its translation is CGVFGLGTDTQYF.

The chain uses TRBV6-1 and TRBJ1-3; D ambiguous. The V end was cut by 10 bases, the J end by 0 bases, with 13 bases between. The germline V gene encodes CDR1 MNHNS and CDR2 SASEGT. The CDR3 has 14 residues. CDR3 in amino acids: CATSRGFSGNTIYF. CDR3 bases: TGTGCCACGTCTCGGGGATTCTCTGGAAACACCATATATTTT.

The chain recombines TRBV28 with TRBJ1-5; TRBD1 aligns across 9 bases. CDR1 and CDR2 from the germline V gene are MDHEN and SYDVKM. V was clipped by 6 bases and J by 4 bases; unmatched bases: 4. The CDR3 sequence is 14 residues long. Here the CDR3 DNA reads TGTGCCAGCAGGCGGGACAGGGTAAATCAGCCCCAGCATTTT. Its translation: CASRRDRVNQPQHF.

The J gene is TRBJ2-7, the V gene TRBV12-5, with a possible D match to TRBD1 (5 bases). V dropped 2 bases and J dropped 3 bases, with 11 bases sitting between them. This CDR3 has 14 amino acids. The germline CDR1 and CDR2 sequences are LGHNT and FRNRAP. CDR3 sequence (DNA): TGTGCTAGTGGTTTGAAAGGGGCTAGCTACGAGCAGTACTTC. Amino acids: CASGLKGASYEQYF. The full variable domain, its missing parts supplied by reference TRBV12-5 and TRBJ2-7, is DARVTQTPRHKVTEMGQEVTMRCQPILGHNTVFWYRQTMMQGLELLAYFRNRAPLDDSGMPKDRFSAEMPDATLATLKIQPSEPRDSAVYFCASGLKGASYEQYFGPGTRLTVT.

The chain carries TRBV18 and TRBJ1-4; D is unresolved. Germline V CDR1 and CDR2: KGHSH, LQKENI. With 2 bases removed from V and 8 bases from J, the gap between germline ends came to 9 bases. The CDR3 extends over 13 amino acids. The CDR3 protein is CASSPDPGEKLFF. DNA of the CDR3: TGTGCCAGCTCACCAGACCCGGGGGAAAAACTGTTTTTT.

The rearrangement uses TRBV7-9 and TRBJ2-3; 8 bases match TRBD2. In germline, CDR1 is SEHNR, CDR2 FQNEAQ (reference sequence). The CDR3 is made up of 16 amino acids. J was trimmed by 3 bases and V by 5 bases; bases with no gene match: 10. This CDR3 is CASSPQTSDETDTQYF. The CDR3 nucleotides read TGTGCCAGCAGCCCACAGACTAGCGACGAGACAGATACGCAGTATTTT.

V is TRBV19 and J is TRBJ2-5; TRBD2 matches at 15 bases. CDR1 is LNHDA and CDR2 is SQIVND in the germline V gene (reference sequence). V dropped 7 bases and J dropped 4; count of bases not matched to a gene: 7. The CDR3 totals 16 residues. The CDR3 DNA sequence: TGTGCCAGTAATAGGGGACTAGCGGGAGGAGGAGAGACCCAGTACTTC. Its protein is CASNRGLAGGGETQYF.

This chain joins TRBV2 and TRBJ2-7, with 9 bases matching TRBD1. The CDR3 sequence is 13 residues long. V gave up 6 bases and J gave up 4 bases; unmatched junction bases: 4. Germline V lookup: CDR1 SNHLY, CDR2 FYNNEI. CDR3 nucleotide sequence: TGTGCCAGCAGCGGGACAGGGCAATACGAGCAGTACTTC. The encoded protein is CASSGTGQYEQYF.

This clone has just a few counts. This chain connects TRBV7-9 to TRBJ2-3; 14 positions agree with TRBD2. The germline gives CDR1 SEHNR, CDR2 FQNEAQ (reference sequence). CDR3 length equals 17 residues. Trimming removed 2 bases from V and 4 bases from J; junction bases left unmatched: 5. CDR3 coding DNA: TGTGCCAGCAGCTTACCGGGACTAGCGGGGGACGCAGATACGCAGTATTTT. Its protein product is CASSLPGLAGDADTQYF.

The rearrangement links TRBV18 to TRBJ2-1; 10 nucleotides line up with TRBD2. Germline V gene lookup returns CDR1 KGHSH and CDR2 LQKENI. J gave up 10 bases and V 3 bases, and 0 bases lay outside the gene matches. CDR3 length: 12 residues. The CDR3 coding sequence is TGTGCCAGCTCACCGACTAGCGGGGAGCAGTTCTTC. Amino acid sequence: CASSPTSGEQFF.